Detailed here is one T cell receptor (beta chain). The antigen is undetermined. These data originate in a study of cytomegalovirus exposure and HLA in healthy donors. The study's findings and limits: Most subjects' HLA-A and HLA-B alleles were reportedly predicted from TCR beta sequences.

A multiplex PCR was run with 60 Vbeta primers and 13 Jbeta primers. TCRdb keeps only in-frame clones here, not all; method: immunoSEQ multiplex PCR. The profile shows over 65,000 clones, around 80% of them singletons. Germline-derived CDR1 and CDR2 are MNHEY and SMNVEV (reference sequence). V lost 5 bases and J lost 7; bases outside the gene matches: 10. The CDR3 extends over 16 amino acids. The chain employs TRBV27 and TRBJ1-4; the match to TRBD1 covers 10 bases. The TCR was taken from a man aged 35-49 years in good health and CMV-seronegative. Sequenced input: PBMCs. The CDR3 here is CASSLVPGTGAEKLFF. CDR3 nucleotides: TGTGCCAGCAGTCTTGTGCCGGGGACAGGGGCTGAAAAACTGTTTTTT.